A selection of T cell receptor beta chains follows, all from one sample in a study of human T cells and chemical hapten exposure. TCRdb reanalysed the RACE reads using MiXCR and keeps one entry per CDR3 protein. The repertoire holds 330,000 or so distinct CDR3 sequences, with about 6% as singletons. Sequencing used whole blood, obtained in connection with sensitization to the hapten diphenylcyclopropenone (DPC). These receptors all come from a woman under 30 with alopecia areata. Some clones in this sample may be carry-over from other donors' samples. The conserved cysteine and the conserved F or W are not part of the CDR3 here. Fields, in order: V gene, clone size, CDR3 protein. Expanded clones get a size class; other rows say once, few or many, or leave the size out.

TRBV18 | many | ASSRRANTEAF
TRBV24-1 | . | ATSDTQGLDTQY
TRBV3-1 | . | ASSQDYGDEQF
TRBV6-6 | many | ASSTPTGDEQY
TRBV7-9 | few | ASSRDTGADTEAF
TRBV2 | few | ASNADYYGYT
TRBV28 | few | ASSLNSGVFGQY
TRBV27 | few | ASIGREEYGYT
TRBV7-9 | . | ASSATFSGGTQY
TRBV20-1 | many | SARDHGGAPGANVLT
TRBV6-5 | many | ASSPTGGSVSPLH
TRBV5-1 | few | ASSLGLAGGPAYEQY
TRBV3-1 | . | ASSVGATSYNEQF
TRBV20-1 | few | SARDRAGANYGYT
TRBV4-3 | many | ASSQEGDRGELF
TRBV12-3/TRBV12-4 | many | ASSVQQGRNGYT
TRBV15 | few | ATSRDRAEKLF
TRBV20-1 | many | SARQQGQGGNTIY
TRBV7-2 | many | ASRDGWHNSPLH
TRBV12-3/TRBV12-4 | many | ASSSGTPSSTEAF